These 22 T cell receptor beta chains were sequenced from one sample in a study of human thymus T cells. The thymus tissue came from resections taken during corrective heart surgery. TCRdb's copy holds only in-frame clones and misses some; the assay was immunoSEQ multiplex PCR. The sample has roughly 120,000 clones; around 94% are singletons. Sequenced: thymus tissue. The receptor set was obtained from a boy under two years old with a congenital heart defect but otherwise immunologically healthy.

The chain recombines TRBV19 with TRBJ1-2, with D tentatively TRBD1 (5 bases). V lost 4 bases and J 6 bases, leaving 6 bases between the germline ends. This CDR3 has 11 residues. Germline assignment: CDR1 LNHDA and CDR2 SQIVND (reference sequence). The CDR3 bases are TGTGCCAGTAGTAGGGGGAATGGCTACACCTTC. It yields the protein CASSRGNGYTF.

This chain uses TRBV4-3 with TRBJ1-2; D is unclear. This CDR3 is built from 17 residues. Germline CDR1 and CDR2: LGHNA and YSLEER. The germline V and J ends were trimmed by 0 bases and 2 bases, with 16 bases remaining between them. CDR3: CASSQDLFRRVNYGYTF. The CDR3 DNA follows: TGCGCCAGCAGCCAAGATTTATTTCGCCGGGTAAACTATGGCTACACCTTC.

The rearrangement joins TRBV27 to TRBJ2-3; 10 positions match TRBD2. The germline gives CDR1 MNHEY, CDR2 SMNVEV (reference sequence). CDR3 length: 16 residues. With 10 bases clipped from V and 3 bases from J, the junction kept 13 bases outside the gene matches. CDR3 DNA: TGTGCCACGCAGCGGGGGGGAAAGGTGTGGACAGATACGCAGTATTTT. Amino acids: CATQRGGKVWTDTQYF.

This clone has just one count. This sequence joins TRBV7-9 and TRBJ2-3; no definite D call. Deletions cut 1 base from V and 1 base from J, with 15 bases between. This CDR3 has 17 residues. CDR1 is SEHNR, CDR2 FQNEAQ, per germline (reference sequence). This CDR3 is CASSLDMSEPGTDTQYF. CDR3 DNA: TGTGCCAGCAGCTTAGATATGTCCGAACCCGGCACAGATACGCAGTATTTT.

In its sample, this clone was seen once. The chain employs TRBV18 and TRBJ1-1, with a tentative D call TRBD1 (5 bases). Between the trimmed V and J ends, which lost 0 bases and 3 bases, there was a span of 11 bases. This CDR3 is 15 amino acids long. Germline loops: CDR1 KGHSH, CDR2 LQKENI. CDR3 sequence: CASSPPKGYYTEAFF. CDR3 DNA: TGTGCCAGCTCACCACCGAAGGGGTACTACACTGAAGCTTTCTTT. The variable domain in full, completed from reference TRBV18 and TRBJ1-1, reads NAGVMQNPRHLVRRRGQEARLRCSPMKGHSHVYWYRQLPEEGLKFMVYLQKENIIDESGMPKERFSAEFPKEGPSILRIQQVVRGDSAAYFCASSPPKGYYTEAFFGQGTRLTVV.

The chain joins TRBV20-1 to TRBJ2-1; D uncertain. The CDR3 covers 11 residues. Germline lookup yields CDR1 DFQATT and CDR2 SNEGSKA (reference sequence). Trimming cost V 0 bases and J 3 bases, with 0 bases left between them. CDR3 sequence: CSARDYNEQFF. CDR3 bases: TGCAGTGCTAGAGACTACAATGAGCAGTTCTTC.

This chain links TRBV15 with TRBJ1-1; 9 bases fit TRBD1. Germline V lookup: CDR1 LNHNV, CDR2 YYDKDF (reference sequence). V lost 1 base to trimming and J lost 0 bases; unmatched junction nucleotides: 18. This CDR3 has 21 amino acids. CDR3 in DNA: TGTGCCACCAGCAGAGGTGGAAATTTACGGAGACAGGGGGGAATGAACACTGAAGCTTTCTTT. It specifies CATSRGGNLRRQGGMNTEAFF.

This sequence joins TRBV5-4 and TRBJ2-5; 9 positions match TRBD2. CDR1 and CDR2 from the germline V gene are SGHNT and YYREEE (reference sequence). V trimming: 0 bases; J trimming: 4 bases; junction bases outside the gene matches: 7. The CDR3 totals 16 residues. The CDR3: CASSLGGGGALETQYF. CDR3 DNA: TGTGCCAGCAGCTTGGGTGGCGGGGGGGCCTTAGAGACCCAGTACTTC.

This sequence joins TRBV14 and TRBJ2-2; 9 nucleotides match TRBD2. The CDR3 extends over 16 amino acids. Germline CDR1 reads SGHDN; CDR2 reads FVKESK. Losses at the gene ends were 1 base for V and 4 bases for J; bases not matched to a gene: 4. Here the CDR3 reads CASSQGGRAFTGELFF. Here the CDR3 DNA reads TGTGCCAGCAGCCAAGGCGGGAGGGCATTCACCGGGGAGCTGTTTTTT.

The chain combines TRBV19 with TRBJ2-6; no reliable D call. Germline lookup yields CDR1 LNHDA and CDR2 SQIVND (reference sequence). V lost 6 bases to trimming and J lost 0 bases, with 9 bases between them. This CDR3 has 15 amino acids. The CDR3 sequence is CASSQVPSGANVLTF. CDR3 bases: TGTGCCAGTAGCCAGGTCCCCTCTGGGGCCAACGTCCTGACTTTC.

The rearrangement links TRBV6-1 to TRBJ2-7; the D gene is possibly TRBD1 (6 bases). This CDR3 has 12 amino acids. The V gene's germline CDR1 is MNHNS and CDR2 SASEGT. V lost 4 bases, J lost 3 bases, and 7 bases lay in between. CDR3 sequence reads: CASSGTVYEQYF. The CDR3, as DNA: TGTGCCAGCAGTGGGACAGTCTACGAGCAGTACTTC.

V usage is TRBV6-6 and J usage is TRBJ1-3; D not resolved. V was clipped by 5 bases and J by 4 bases, with 9 bases between them. This CDR3 has 13 amino acids. Germline V gene data show CDR1 as MNHNY and CDR2 as SVGAGI (reference sequence). As DNA, the CDR3 is TGTGCCAGCAGTCCCAAAGGAGGAAACACCATATATTTT. It is translated as CASSPKGGNTIYF.

This clone came up once. The V and J genes are TRBV2 and TRBJ2-7; 7 bases are a match to TRBD1. Germline lookup yields CDR1 SNHLY and CDR2 FYNNEI. The CDR3 consists of 15 residues. V lost 0 bases to trimming and J lost 3 bases; unmatched junction nucleotides: 5. CDR3 bases: TGTGCCAGCAGTGAAGCGCTCCGGACAGGCTACGAGCAGTACTTC. The encoded protein is CASSEALRTGYEQYF.

CDR3 in DNA: TGCGCCAGCAGCTGGCCCGGACAGGAGGCGAACACCGGGGAGCTGTTTTTT. Amino acids: CASSWPGQEANTGELFF. The chain recombines TRBV5-1 with TRBJ2-2, with TRBD1 identical over 7 bases. This CDR3 is built from 17 residues. Germline CDR1 SGHRS, CDR2 YFSETQ. V was pared by 3 bases and J by 0 bases, with 8 bases of the junction left unmatched.

The chain has TRBV29-1 and TRBJ1-1; the match to TRBD1 covers 11 bases. The CDR3 runs 18 residues. Germline V lookup: CDR1 SQVTM, CDR2 ANQGSEA. V trimming: 4 bases; J trimming: 4 bases; junction bases outside the gene matches: 17. The CDR3 here is CSVGAPRTGGDWATEAFF. The CDR3 nucleotides read TGCAGCGTTGGAGCTCCAAGGACAGGGGGCGACTGGGCCACTGAAGCTTTCTTT.

This clone was detected a few times. This sequence joins TRBV7-9 and TRBJ2-7; 13 bases match TRBD2. CDR1 and CDR2 from the germline V gene are SEHNR and FQNEAQ (reference sequence). The J segment lost 5 bases and the V segment lost 5 bases, leaving 15 bases of the junction unmatched. CDR3 length: 18 amino acids. The CDR3 DNA reads TGTGCCAGCAGCCCGAGGACTAGCGGGGGTTTGGCCTCTGACGAGCAGTACTTC. Translation: CASSPRTSGGLASDEQYF.

This clone was found once. The chain couples TRBV4-3 to TRBJ2-5; a possible D gene is TRBD2 (6 bases). The CDR3 has 15 amino acids. V dropped 0 bases and J dropped 4 bases, with 12 bases sitting between them. CDR1 and CDR2 (germline): LGHNA, YSLEER. CDR3: CASSQDPSVRETQYF. Written as DNA, the CDR3 is TGCGCCAGCAGCCAAGACCCTAGCGTCCGAGAGACCCAGTACTTC.

This clone was seen a single time. The chain is built from TRBV6-1 and TRBJ1-2; D is unresolved. V shed 10 bases and J shed 8 bases, with 8 bases lying between them. CDR3 length equals 9 residues. CDR1 and CDR2 from the germline V gene are MNHNS and SASEGT. The CDR3 loop is CATRRGYTF. DNA of the CDR3: TGTGCCACCAGACGGGGCTACACCTTC.

This chain connects TRBV4-3 to TRBJ2-2, with D possibly being TRBD1 (5 bases). With 4 bases removed from V and 6 bases from J, the gap between germline ends came to 15 bases. This CDR3 has 15 residues. Germline V CDR1 and CDR2: LGHNA, YSLEER. The CDR3 DNA follows: TGCGCCAGCAGCCCTAACCCAGACAGCCCCGGGGAGCTGTTTTTT. Translated: CASSPNPDSPGELFF.

This clone was counted once. The rearrangement joins TRBV10-2 to TRBJ2-5, with 8 bases fitting TRBD1. With 2 bases clipped from V and 1 base from J, the junction kept 9 bases outside the gene matches. This CDR3 is built from 17 residues. Germline V CDR1 and CDR2: WSHSY, SAAADI. DNA for the CDR3: TGCGCCAGCAGTGAGGGACAGGGAACGAGGGGCCAAGAGACCCAGTACTTC. This sequence encodes CASSEGQGTRGQETQYF.

This sequence joins TRBV2 and TRBJ2-7; 7 bases align to TRBD1. This CDR3 is built from 15 residues. The trim removed 5 bases at V and 5 bases at J, leaving 12 bases unmatched. Germline V gives CDR1 SNHLY, CDR2 FYNNEI. As DNA, the CDR3 is TGTGCCAGCAGTTCCACACGGACAGGAAGGCACGAGCAGTACTTC. Translated, it gives CASSSTRTGRHEQYF.

The CDR3 here is CASSQDEGQQGSDTEAFF. CDR3 nucleotide sequence: TGCGCCAGCAGCCAAGATGAGGGCCAACAGGGATCGGACACTGAAGCTTTCTTT. The rearrangement joins TRBV4-3 to TRBJ1-1; possible D gene TRBD1, 6 bases. The ends were cut back, 0 bases at V and 3 bases at J, with 20 bases in the middle. Germline-derived CDR1 and CDR2 are LGHNA and YSLEER. The CDR3 consists of 18 residues.